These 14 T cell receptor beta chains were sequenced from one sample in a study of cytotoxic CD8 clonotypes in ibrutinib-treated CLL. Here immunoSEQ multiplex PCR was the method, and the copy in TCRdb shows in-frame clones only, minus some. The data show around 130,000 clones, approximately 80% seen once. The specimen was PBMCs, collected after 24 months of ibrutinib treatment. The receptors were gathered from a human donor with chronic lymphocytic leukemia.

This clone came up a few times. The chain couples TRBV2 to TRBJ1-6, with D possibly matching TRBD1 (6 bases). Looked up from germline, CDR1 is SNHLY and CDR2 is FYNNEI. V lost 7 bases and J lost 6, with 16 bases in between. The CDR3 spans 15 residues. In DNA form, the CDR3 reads TGTGCCAGCACAACGGCTTCGGGGGCTAATTCACCCCTCCACTTT. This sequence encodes CASTTASGANSPLHF.

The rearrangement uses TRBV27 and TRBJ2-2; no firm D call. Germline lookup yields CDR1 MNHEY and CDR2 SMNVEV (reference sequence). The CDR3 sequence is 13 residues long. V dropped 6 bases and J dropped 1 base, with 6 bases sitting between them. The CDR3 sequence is CASRQQNTGELFF. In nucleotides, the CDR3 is TGTGCCAGCAGGCAACAGAACACCGGGGAGCTGTTTTTT.

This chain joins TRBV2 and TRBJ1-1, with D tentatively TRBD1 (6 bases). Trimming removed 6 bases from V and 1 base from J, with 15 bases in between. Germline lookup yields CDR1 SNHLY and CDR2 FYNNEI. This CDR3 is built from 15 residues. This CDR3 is CASSPLGGQNTEAFF. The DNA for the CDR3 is TGTGCCAGCAGCCCTTTGGGGGGGCAGAACACTGAAGCTTTCTTT.

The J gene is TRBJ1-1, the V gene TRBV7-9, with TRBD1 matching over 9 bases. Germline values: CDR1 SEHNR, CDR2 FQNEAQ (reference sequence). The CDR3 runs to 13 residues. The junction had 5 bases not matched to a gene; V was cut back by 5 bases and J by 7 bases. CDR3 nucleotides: TGTGCCAGCAGCCGACGACAGGGGGGTGAAGCTTTCTTT. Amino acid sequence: CASSRRQGGEAFF. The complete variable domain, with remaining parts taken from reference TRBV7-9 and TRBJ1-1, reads DTGVSQNPRHKITKRGQNVTFRCDPISEHNRLYWYRQTLGQGPEFLTYFQNEAQLEKSRLLSDRFSAERPKGSFSTLEIQRTEQGDSAMYLCASSRRQGGEAFFGQGTRLTVV.

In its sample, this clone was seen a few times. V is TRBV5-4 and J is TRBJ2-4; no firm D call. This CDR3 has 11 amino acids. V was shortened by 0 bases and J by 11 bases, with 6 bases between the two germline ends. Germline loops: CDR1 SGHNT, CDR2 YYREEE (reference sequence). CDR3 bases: TGTGCCAGCAGCTTGGAAAGGGTTCAGTACTTC. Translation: CASSLERVQYF.

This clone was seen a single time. Here the CDR3 reads CASSMDRTGLPQHF. The DNA for the CDR3 is TGTGCCAGTAGTATGGATCGGACAGGTTTACCCCAGCATTTT. The gene calls are TRBV19 and TRBJ1-5; TRBD1 agrees at 7 bases. CDR1 and CDR2 (germline): LNHDA, SQIVND (reference sequence). The CDR3 consists of 14 residues. J was trimmed by 10 bases and V by 3 bases; bases with no gene match: 9.

The CDR3 DNA follows: TGCGCCAGCAGCCGGGAGGGGGTTGAAAAACTGTTTTTT. Protein product: CASSREGVEKLFF. The genes are TRBV5-1 and TRBJ1-4; D is perhaps TRBD1 (6 bases). The CDR3 runs to 13 residues. Germline CDR1 is SGHRS and CDR2 is YFSETQ. Between the trimmed V and J ends, which lost 4 bases and 7 bases, there was a span of 11 bases.

The CDR3 here is CASSSGTRPYEQYF. For the CDR3, the DNA is TGCGCCAGCAGCTCTGGGACTAGACCATACGAGCAGTACTTC. V usage is TRBV5-1 and J usage is TRBJ2-7; 8 bases align to TRBD2. Per the germline V gene, CDR1 is SGHRS and CDR2 is YFSETQ. The CDR3 totals 14 residues. V was clipped by 3 bases and J by 4 bases; unmatched bases: 6.

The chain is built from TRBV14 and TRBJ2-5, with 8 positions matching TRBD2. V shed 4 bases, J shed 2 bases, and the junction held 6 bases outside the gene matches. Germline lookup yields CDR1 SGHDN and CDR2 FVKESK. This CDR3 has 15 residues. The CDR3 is CASSPTAGGQETQYF. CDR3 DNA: TGTGCCAGCAGCCCAACGGCGGGGGGACAAGAGACCCAGTACTTC.

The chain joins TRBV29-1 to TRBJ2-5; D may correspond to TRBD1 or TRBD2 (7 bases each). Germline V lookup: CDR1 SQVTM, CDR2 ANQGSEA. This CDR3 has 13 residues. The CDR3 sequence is CTISGGGIETQYF. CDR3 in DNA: TGCACTATTTCAGGGGGGGGGATCGAGACCCAGTACTTC.

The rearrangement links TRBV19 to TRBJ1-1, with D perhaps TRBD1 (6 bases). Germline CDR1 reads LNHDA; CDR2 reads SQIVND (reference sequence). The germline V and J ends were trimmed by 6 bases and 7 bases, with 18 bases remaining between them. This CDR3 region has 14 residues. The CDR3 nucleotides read TGTGCCAGTAGGACCGCGGGTTTAGGGGGTGAAGCTTTCTTT. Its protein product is CASRTAGLGGEAFF.

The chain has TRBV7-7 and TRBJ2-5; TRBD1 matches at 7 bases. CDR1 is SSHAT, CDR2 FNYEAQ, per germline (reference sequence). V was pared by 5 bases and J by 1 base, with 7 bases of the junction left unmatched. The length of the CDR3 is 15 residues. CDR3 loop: CASSPLGTAQETQYF. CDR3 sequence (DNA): TGTGCCAGCAGCCCCCTAGGGACAGCCCAAGAGACCCAGTACTTC.

The CDR3, as DNA: TGTGCCAGCAGCCGAGACAGATACTCTGGAAACACCATATATTTT. Protein sequence: CASSRDRYSGNTIYF. This rearrangement joins TRBV11-2 to TRBJ1-3, with TRBD1 as a possible D gene (5 bases). Trimming shortened V by 5 bases and J by 0 bases, and 11 bases separated the two germline ends. Germline CDR1 is SGHAT and CDR2 is FQNNGV. This CDR3 region has 15 residues.

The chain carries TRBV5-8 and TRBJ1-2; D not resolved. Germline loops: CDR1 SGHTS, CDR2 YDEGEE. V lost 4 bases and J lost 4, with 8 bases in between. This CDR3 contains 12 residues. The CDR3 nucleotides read TGTGCCAGCAGCCTCGGACTCTATGGCTACACCTTC. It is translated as CASSLGLYGYTF.